The source of this T cell receptor beta chain is a study of blood T cell repertoires in COVID-19. Study at large: COVID-19 samples, acute and convalescent, were from the United States, Italy and Spain.

The method was immunoSEQ multiplex PCR; TCRdb's version includes in-frame clones alone and lacks a portion of them. The repertoire consists of roughly 340,000 clones, with about 90% occurring once and the leading ten covering roughly 3%. CDR3 length: 16 residues. The V end was cut by 1 base, the J end by 6 bases, with 13 bases between. Germline lookup yields CDR1 LNHNV and CDR2 YYDKDF (reference sequence). The V and J genes are TRBV15 and TRBJ1-6, with D possibly being TRBD1 (5 bases). The sequence was obtained from a woman under 30 who had recovered from COVID-19. The sequenced sample consisted of peripheral blood. Written as DNA, the CDR3 is TGTGCCACCAGCAGAGCCAGGGCGATGGGTAATTCACCCCTCCACTTT. This sequence encodes CATSRARAMGNSPLHF.